These 5 T cell receptor beta chains came from one sample sequenced in a study of blood T cell repertoires in COVID-19. Only in-frame clones appear in the TCRdb table, and some are missing; sequencing was by immunoSEQ multiplex PCR. The table lists roughly 50,000 clones, approximately 81% of them singletons. Specimen: peripheral blood. The source of these receptors is a man aged 45 to 65 with acute or convalescent COVID-19.

The chain combines TRBV7-8 with TRBJ1-2; D remains ambiguous. Trimming stripped 5 bases from V and 5 bases from J, with 21 bases between. There are 16 residues in the CDR3. The germline V gene encodes CDR1 SGHVS and CDR2 FQNEAQ. CDR3 region: CASSPNRIASGYGYTF. In nucleotides, the CDR3 is TGTGCCAGCAGCCCCAATAGAATAGCGAGCGGATATGGCTACACCTTC.

The rearrangement joins TRBV12-3 or TRBV12-4 to TRBJ1-6; a possible D gene is TRBD1 (6 bases). V was cut by 5 bases and J by 8 bases, with 10 bases left in between. The CDR3 length is 13 residues. The CDR3, as DNA: TGTGCCAGCAGTGGCAGGGGAGATTCACCCCTCCACTTT. This gives the protein CASSGRGDSPLHF.

Only one count was recorded for this clone. The chain has TRBV7-8 and TRBJ1-5; D possibly corresponds to TRBD1 (5 bases). CDR1 and CDR2 (germline): SGHVS, FQNEAQ. The V gene lost 4 bases and the J gene lost 2 bases, with 15 bases spanning the gap. The CDR3 covers 16 residues. The chain's CDR3 is CASSSLRVAGNQPQHF. The CDR3 DNA reads as TGTGCCAGCAGCTCGCTCAGGGTAGCGGGCAATCAGCCCCAGCATTTT. Together with reference TRBV7-8 and TRBJ1-5, the CDR3 gives the full variable domain: GAGVSQSPRYKVAKRGQDVALRCDPISGHVSLFWYQQALGQGPEFLTYFQNEAQLDKSGLPSDRFFAERPEGSVSTLKIQRTQQEDSAVYLCASSSLRVAGNQPQHFGDGTRLSIL.

The gene calls are TRBV5-1 and TRBJ2-5; D is unclear. The V gene lost 6 bases and the J gene lost 5 bases, with 14 bases spanning the gap. CDR1 is SGHRS and CDR2 is YFSETQ in the germline V gene. The length of the CDR3 is 13 residues. CDR3 in DNA: TGCGCCAGCAAGCTCGTATCACAGGAGACCCAGTACTTC. This translates into CASKLVSQETQYF.

The chain links TRBV7-5 to TRBJ1-3; the table names TRBD1, a call not compared with the DNA. TRBV7-5 is noted as a pseudogene. This CDR3 spans 18 amino acids. CDR3 residues: CVRSFFRDIVSSGNTIYF. The CDR3 nucleotides read TGTGTCAGAAGCTTCTTCCGGGACATCGTGAGCTCTGGAAACACCATATATTTT.